What follows is one TCR beta chain and its context. The assay was immunoSEQ multiplex PCR, and TCRdb's table has in-frame clones only and misses some. The table has 15,000 to 20,000 clones, around 71% seen once. The CDR3 loop spans 18 amino acids. Losses at the gene ends were 2 bases for V and 0 bases for J; bases not matched to a gene: 8. Germline-derived CDR1 and CDR2 are MNHNS and SASEGT. The data are from a study of OX40 agonist ivuxolimab in advanced cancers. Sequenced here: CD4+ or CD8+ T cells sorted from blood, sampled in a trial of the OX40 agonist ivuxolimab. The chain recombines TRBV6-1 with TRBJ1-4; 8 nucleotides align to TRBD1. This receptor was identified in an adult with an advanced solid tumor such as melanoma, head and neck, liver or kidney cancer. CDR3 nucleotide sequence: TGTGCCAGCAGTGAATTGCAGGGGGCATTGGCAACTAATGAAAAACTGTTTTTT. It is translated as CASSELQGALATNEKLFF.